What follows are 10 T cell receptor beta chains derived from one specimen sequenced in a study of cytomegalovirus exposure and HLA in healthy donors. The primer mix had 60 Vbeta and 13 Jbeta primers. Sequencing was performed with immunoSEQ multiplex PCR; in TCRdb, only in-frame clones are kept and a portion is missing. The sample gives about 120,000 clones, roughly 66% of which show up once; 1.5% to 1.9% is in the top ten. The specimen sequenced was PBMCs. Every receptor here comes from a man aged 18 to 29 in good health and CMV-seronegative.

This clone was observed a handful of times. In DNA, the CDR3 is TGTGCCAGCAGATTGGGGGACAGCTCCTACAATGAGCAGTTCTTC. Its protein product is CASRLGDSSYNEQFF. The J gene is TRBJ2-1, the V gene TRBV6-1, with 7 bases lining up with TRBD1. J gave up 0 bases and V 6 bases, and 5 bases lay outside the gene matches. Germline values: CDR1 MNHNS, CDR2 SASEGT. The CDR3 runs 15 residues.

CDR3 protein: CAKSQAGNTIYF. The DNA for the CDR3 is TGTGCCAAGAGCCAGGCGGGAAACACCATATATTTT. The V call is TRBV27, the J call TRBJ1-3; D remains ambiguous. Germline CDR1 MNHEY, CDR2 SMNVEV (reference sequence). The CDR3 covers 12 residues. V was trimmed by 10 bases and J by 4 bases, leaving 11 bases between them.

CDR3 residues: CASSLRGLLSYEQYF. DNA of the CDR3: TGTGCCAGCAGCCTCAGGGGGCTCTTAAGCTACGAGCAGTACTTC. The chain is built from TRBV5-6 and TRBJ2-5; 8 nucleotides line up with TRBD1. The last part of the DNA fits TRBJ2-7 better; the J call may be wrong. The length of the CDR3 is 15 residues. Germline loops: CDR1 SGHDT, CDR2 YYEEEE.

The chain uses TRBV11-2 and TRBJ1-2; 7 bases agree with TRBD1. This CDR3 spans 17 amino acids. Germline V gives CDR1 SGHAT, CDR2 FQNNGV. Losses at the gene ends were 1 base for V and 0 bases for J; bases not matched to a gene: 8. Here the CDR3 reads CASSLVSRGAANYGYTF. The CDR3 DNA follows: TGTGCCAGCAGCTTAGTTTCCAGGGGGGCGGCTAACTATGGCTACACCTTC.

The chain joins TRBV5-1 to TRBJ2-7; D may be TRBD2 (5 bases). CDR3 length: 16 amino acids. The V and J ends lost 3 bases and 0 bases respectively, with 16 bases between them. Germline-derived CDR1 and CDR2 are SGHRS and YFSETQ. The CDR3 loop reads CASSSLLTEDSYEQYF. Here the CDR3 DNA reads TGCGCCAGCAGCTCCCTTTTGACGGAGGACTCCTACGAGCAGTACTTC.

This clone has only a few counts. This sequence joins TRBV5-4 and TRBJ1-2; unclear D gene. The germline V gene has CDR1 SGHNT and CDR2 YYREEE (reference sequence). V lost 2 bases, J lost 8 bases, and 19 bases lay in between. The CDR3 covers 15 residues. The CDR3 here is CASSFPPGEMRGYTF. The CDR3 nucleotides are TGTGCCAGCAGCTTCCCCCCCGGGGAAATGCGGGGCTACACCTTC.

The chain has TRBV28 and TRBJ2-7, with a weak D call TRBD2 (6 bases). The germline V gene has CDR1 MDHEN and CDR2 SYDVKM. V dropped 8 bases and J dropped 2 bases, with 13 bases sitting between them. The CDR3 loop spans 13 amino acids. The CDR3 sequence: CASRGLGPYEQYF. The CDR3 DNA reads TGTGCCAGCCGGGGGTTGGGACCCTACGAGCAGTACTTC.

The rearrangement joins TRBV6-1 to TRBJ2-1; 7 bases match TRBD2. The CDR3 covers 15 residues. Germline trimming cut 8 bases from V and 0 bases from J; bases unmatched to any gene: 7. Germline CDR1 MNHNS, CDR2 SASEGT. CDR3 coding DNA: TGTGCCAGCGCTAGCGGAGACTCCTCCTACAATGAGCAGTTCTTC. Translation: CASASGDSSYNEQFF.

The V call is TRBV7-6, the J call TRBJ2-7; D might be TRBD2 (6 bases). The V gene lost 8 bases and the J gene lost 3 bases, with 11 bases spanning the gap. Germline V gene data show CDR1 as SGHVS and CDR2 as FNYEAQ. The CDR3 is 12 amino acids. This CDR3 reads CASRGTNYEQYF. The DNA for the CDR3 is TGTGCCAGCCGGGGGACGAACTACGAGCAGTACTTC.

This clone appeared a few times. The rearrangement uses TRBV30 and TRBJ1-1; D is uncertain. Germline lookup yields CDR1 GTSNPN and CDR2 SVGIG (reference sequence). V lost 4 bases to trimming and J lost 8 bases, with 11 bases between them. The CDR3 contains 11 residues. In DNA form, the CDR3 reads TGTGCCTGGAAAAGAAGCTGCGAAGCTTTCTTT. It is translated as CAWKRSCEAFF.